This T cell receptor beta chain stems from a study of blood T cell repertoires in COVID-19. For the study at large: From the United States, Italy and Spain came samples of acute and convalescent COVID-19. Sample material is recorded as cDNA or gDNA derived from T cells, B-cell-depleted T cells, or PBMCs.

Germline V gene sequence: CDR1 LNHDA, CDR2 SQIVND (reference sequence). J was trimmed by 5 bases and V by 4 bases; bases with no gene match: 11. The CDR3 totals 15 residues. Original processing methods: Amplification of reference gene primers provided the estimated nucleated cell counts. Libraries were prepared by immunoSEQ multiplex PCR; TCRdb keeps only in-frame clonotypes and omits some of them. The V and J calls and clone size come from that table; D and trimming were worked out from the DNA. Found here are fewer than 250,000 clones, 70% to 90% of them singletons; the top ten hold roughly 4.2%. Sample: peripheral blood. This sequence originates from a man aged 50-59 years with acute or convalescent COVID-19. The chain is built from TRBV19 and TRBJ2-7, with 7 bases that match TRBD1. The CDR3 is CASSKARGRADEQYF. CDR3 coding DNA: TGTGCCAGTAGTAAGGCGAGGGGGCGCGCCGACGAGCAGTACTTC. The full variable domain, completed using reference TRBV19 and TRBJ2-7, is DGGITQSPKYLFRKEGQNVTLSCEQNLNHDAMYWYRQDPGQGLRLIYYSQIVNDFQKGDIAEGYSVSREKKESFPLTVTSAQKNPTAFYLCASSKARGRADEQYFGPGTRLTVT.